This entry describes one T cell receptor beta chain. Its antigen remains unidentified. This sample is drawn from a study of identifying expanded T cells in peripheral blood. The repertoire was sequenced with immunoSEQ multiplex PCR; TCRdb's copy has only in-frame clones and lacks some. Of 80,000 or so clones listed, 84% are singletons. During the collection period, no donor immune events like infections were recorded. Trimming cost V 1 base and J 5 bases; bases outside gene matches: 0. Germline V gene lookup returns CDR1 LNHDA and CDR2 SQIVND (reference sequence). The CDR3 is 15 amino acids. Study-level findings and limits: Differentially abundant clones: about 1.2 between replicates, around 17 at 2 to 3 weeks, roughly 18 at four.

This TCR was sampled from a person aged 18 to 70 in good health. This sequence joins TRBV19 and TRBJ2-2, with 11 bases identical to TRBD2. Sequenced input: blood. Written as DNA, the CDR3 is TGTGCCAGTAGTATAGGACTAGCGGGAACCGGGGAGCTGTTTTTT. This codes for CASSIGLAGTGELFF.